The clone carrying this TCR beta chain has only a few counts. The antigen remains unidentified. Samples came from healthy bone marrow donors. These data are taken from a study of cytomegalovirus exposure and HLA in healthy donors. Notes on the study in general: The availability of immune exposure information extended only to CMV serostatus.

PCR amplification relied on 60 Vbeta primers (plus 13 Jbeta primers). The repertoire was sequenced with immunoSEQ multiplex PCR; TCRdb's copy has only in-frame clones and lacks some. The sample has about 180,000 clones, around three quarters seen once. This TCR was recovered from a woman in her 40s in good health and CMV-seronegative. The sequenced material came from PBMCs.

The CDR3 sequence: CASSGLAGKRETQYF. CDR3 sequence (DNA): TGTGCCAGCAGCGGCCTAGCGGGAAAAAGAGAGACCCAGTACTTC. The rearrangement links TRBV9 to TRBJ2-5; the match to TRBD2 covers 9 bases. This CDR3 comprises 15 residues. Unmatched junction bases numbered 7, after V lost 3 bases and J lost 4 bases. The germline V gene encodes CDR1 SGDLS and CDR2 YYNGEE.